The 30 T cell receptor beta chains below were found in one sample sequenced in a study of shared clonotypes between healthy human individuals. The protocol was immunoSEQ multiplex PCR, while the TCRdb copy is restricted to in-frame clones and leaves out a portion. Here the sample spans about 2 million clones, over 85% being singletons. Source material: naive CD4+ T cells sorted from blood. Subset defined: CD45RA+ positively selected. The receptors stem from a man between 18 and 29 years old in good health.

The chain links TRBV18 to TRBJ2-2, with a possible D match to TRBD1 (7 bases). This CDR3 spans 15 amino acids. V shed 5 bases and J shed 7 bases, with 17 bases lying between them. Germline V gene lookup returns CDR1 KGHSH and CDR2 LQKENI. The CDR3 DNA reads TGTGCCAGCTCAGCAAGGACAGGAGGGAACGGGGAGCTGTTTTTT. Translated: CASSARTGGNGELFF.

A single count supports this clone. V usage is TRBV4-3 and J usage is TRBJ2-1; D is unresolved. The ends were cut back, 0 bases at V and 0 bases at J, with 6 bases in the middle. Germline loops: CDR1 LGHNA, CDR2 YSLEER. The CDR3 length is 15 residues. This CDR3 reads CASSQDNLSYNEQFF. CDR3 DNA sequence: TGCGCCAGCAGCCAAGATAACCTCTCCTACAATGAGCAGTTCTTC.

A remark on this clone: At the DNA level, this CDR3 is encoded by other sequences in the same sample as well. J is TRBJ2-5 and V is TRBV30, with D possibly called TRBD1 or TRBD2 (5 bases each). CDR1 and CDR2 (germline): GTSNPN, SVGIG (reference sequence). The CDR3 loop spans 13 amino acids. V was clipped by 0 bases and J by 4 bases, with 9 bases between them. The CDR3 bases are TGTGCCTGGAGTGTTGGGGGTCTAGAGACCCAGTACTTC. Its protein product is CAWSVGGLETQYF.

The J gene is TRBJ2-3, the V gene TRBV5-1; 7 nucleotides align to TRBD1. CDR1 SGHRS and CDR2 YFSETQ come from the germline V gene. The CDR3 runs to 16 residues. The J segment lost 0 bases and the V segment lost 2 bases, leaving 6 bases of the junction unmatched. As DNA, the CDR3 is TGCGCCAGCAGCTTTACAGGGGACCCTAGCACAGATACGCAGTATTTT. This translates into CASSFTGDPSTDTQYF.

The chain links TRBV2 to TRBJ1-2; 9 nucleotides align to TRBD1. CDR1 is SNHLY and CDR2 is FYNNEI in the germline V gene. V shed 5 bases and J 2 bases; nucleotides not matched to a gene: 3. This CDR3 has 14 residues. CDR3 coding DNA: TGTGCCAGCAGTCTCGGGACAGGGAACTATGGCTACACCTTC. Protein product: CASSLGTGNYGYTF.

The chain uses TRBV7-9 and TRBJ1-2; D remains unclear. The CDR3 totals 13 residues. Trimming removed 4 bases at V and 2 bases at J, with 8 bases between. Germline assignment: CDR1 SEHNR and CDR2 FQNEAQ (reference sequence). The CDR3 nucleotides read TGTGCCAGCAGCTCGACACGGAACTATGGCTACACCTTC. Protein sequence: CASSSTRNYGYTF.

As regards this clone: The same CDR3 arises from other DNA sequences in this sample as well. The chain is built from TRBV19 and TRBJ1-1; 8 bases line up with TRBD1. With 0 bases clipped from V and 1 base from J, the junction kept 4 bases outside the gene matches. Germline lookup yields CDR1 LNHDA and CDR2 SQIVND (reference sequence). The CDR3 contains 16 residues. The CDR3 sequence: CASSIEGRGRNTEAFF. CDR3 bases: TGTGCCAGTAGTATAGAAGGCAGGGGGCGGAACACTGAAGCTTTCTTT.

This chain connects TRBV9 to TRBJ2-2; 15 nucleotides match TRBD2. This CDR3 is 19 amino acids long. Germline trimming cut 3 bases from V and 6 bases from J; bases unmatched to any gene: 12. Germline CDR1 and CDR2: SGDLS and YYNGEE. The DNA for the CDR3 is TGTGCCAGCAGCGCACGGACTAGCGGGAGGGCTGGTTTCGCCGGGGAGCTGTTTTTT. This encodes CASSARTSGRAGFAGELFF.

The chain is built from TRBV6-5 and TRBJ1-1, with D unclear. Trimming took off 4 bases at V and 4 bases at J, with 10 bases between the two ends. This CDR3 is built from 13 residues. Germline V CDR1 and CDR2: MNHEY, SVGAGI. The CDR3: CASSSPPGTEAFF. The CDR3 nucleotides are TGTGCCAGCAGTTCGCCACCCGGCACTGAAGCTTTCTTT.

This clone was detected once. The CDR3 nucleotides are TGTGCCAGCAGCTTAGGGGGGCCTCAAAGCTCCTACAATGAGCAGTTCTTC. Its protein product is CASSLGGPQSSYNEQFF. The gene calls are TRBV11-2 and TRBJ2-1, with D tentatively TRBD1 (6 bases). There are 17 residues in the CDR3. V gave up 1 base and J gave up 0 bases, with 13 bases separating them. CDR1 is SGHAT, CDR2 FQNNGV, per germline.

This chain joins TRBV7-2 and TRBJ1-2, with D hard to call. The CDR3 consists of 15 residues. Trimming pared 4 bases from V and 1 base from J, leaving 13 bases between. The V gene's germline CDR1 is SGHTA and CDR2 FQGNSA. CDR3 loop: CASSSTATYNYGYTF. The CDR3 DNA reads TGTGCCAGCAGCTCTACAGCGACCTATAACTATGGCTACACCTTC.

The rearrangement joins TRBV10-3 to TRBJ2-7; 12 bases align to TRBD1. This CDR3 spans 17 amino acids. V trimming: 4 bases; J trimming: 7 bases; junction bases outside the gene matches: 14. Germline CDR1 ENHRY, CDR2 SYGVKD. This CDR3 is CAISAQKPGQGASEQYF. The CDR3, as DNA: TGTGCCATCAGTGCGCAAAAACCGGGACAGGGGGCGAGTGAGCAGTACTTC.

The chain is built from TRBV19 and TRBJ1-2; D gene ambiguous. CDR1 LNHDA and CDR2 SQIVND come from the germline V gene (reference sequence). The V gene lost 7 bases and the J gene lost 5 bases, with 14 bases spanning the gap. The CDR3 has 13 residues. In DNA, the CDR3 is TGTGCCAGTACCTCCCCCGATAAATATGGCTACACCTTC. Translating gives CASTSPDKYGYTF.

Regarding this clone: A single base separates this from a much larger clone, so it may be a read error. The chain has TRBV6-5 and TRBJ2-7; 9 bases are a match to TRBD1. V was pared by 5 bases and J by 3 bases, with 5 bases of the junction left unmatched. The CDR3 totals 14 residues. In germline, CDR1 is MNHEY, CDR2 SVGAGI. The CDR3 DNA reads TGTGCCAGCAGTCCCGGGACAGGGTTCTACGAGCAGTACTTC. Its protein is CASSPGTGFYEQYF.

This clone was counted once. The gene calls are TRBV30 and TRBJ2-5; D is perhaps TRBD2 (5 bases). The CDR3 has 12 residues. V was cut by 6 bases and J by 8 bases, with 16 bases left in between. Germline assignment: CDR1 GTSNPN and CDR2 SVGIG (reference sequence). The CDR3 is CACKGLGDTQYF. For the CDR3, the DNA is TGTGCCTGTAAGGGTTTGGGAGATACCCAGTACTTC.

The chain links TRBV14 to TRBJ2-3; TRBD1 agrees at 7 bases. Losses at the gene ends were 1 base for V and 2 bases for J; bases not matched to a gene: 12. Germline CDR1 SGHDN, CDR2 FVKESK. The CDR3 contains 18 residues. The CDR3 loop reads CASSQGQGNRGYTDTQYF. The CDR3 nucleotides read TGTGCCAGCAGCCAAGGACAGGGAAACAGGGGATACACAGATACGCAGTATTTT.

This chain joins TRBV18 and TRBJ2-2; 7 bases line up with TRBD1. The CDR3 spans 15 residues. The V segment lost 0 bases and the J segment 10 bases; nucleotides outside the gene matches: 8. The germline gives CDR1 KGHSH, CDR2 LQKENI. The CDR3 bases are TGTGCCAGCTCACCACCAAGGACAGGCCAAGAGGAGCTGTTTTTT. Its translation is CASSPPRTGQEELFF.

The chain links TRBV5-4 to TRBJ1-2, with D perhaps TRBD1 (6 bases). This CDR3 has 15 residues. The germline V gene encodes CDR1 SGHNT and CDR2 YYREEE (reference sequence). V lost 2 bases to trimming and J lost 1 base, with 12 bases between them. CDR3 bases: TGTGCCAGCAGCTTACGGGGGGGCAATAACTATGGCTACACCTTC. Protein sequence: CASSLRGGNNYGYTF.

This rearrangement joins TRBV18 to TRBJ1-2; D possibly corresponds to TRBD1 (5 bases). The CDR3 sequence is 16 residues long. Germline CDR1 reads KGHSH; CDR2 reads LQKENI. V was shortened by 3 bases and J by 0 bases, with 14 bases between the two germline ends. The CDR3 loop reads CASSPRRQTTNYGYTF. CDR3 nucleotides: TGTGCCAGCTCACCTCGAAGACAGACCACTAACTATGGCTACACCTTC.

Written as DNA, the CDR3 is TGCAGCGTTGTCCCTGGAGATACGCAGTATTTT. Protein product: CSVVPGDTQYF. This chain joins TRBV29-1 and TRBJ2-3, with D hard to call. The V and J ends lost 4 bases and 5 bases respectively, with 7 bases between them. This CDR3 has 11 amino acids. The V gene's germline CDR1 is SQVTM and CDR2 ANQGSEA.

J is TRBJ2-5 and V is TRBV18, with 11 bases lining up with TRBD2. This CDR3 contains 16 residues. Unmatched junction bases numbered 8, after V lost 3 bases and J lost 5 bases. CDR1 and CDR2 from the germline V gene are KGHSH and LQKENI. The CDR3 protein is CASSPKGLAAGETQYF. The CDR3 nucleotides are TGTGCCAGCTCACCGAAGGGACTAGCGGCGGGGGAGACCCAGTACTTC.

The chain links TRBV2 to TRBJ1-2; 8 positions match TRBD1. CDR3 length: 15 residues. The junction had 8 bases not matched to a gene; V was cut back by 0 bases and J by 8 bases. Germline lookup yields CDR1 SNHLY and CDR2 FYNNEI. CDR3 residues: CASSEARTGLDGYTF. The DNA of the CDR3 is TGTGCCAGCAGTGAAGCGAGGACAGGGCTGGACGGCTACACCTTC.

The chain employs TRBV5-1 and TRBJ1-2; unclear D gene. CDR1 and CDR2 from the germline V gene are SGHRS and YFSETQ. The CDR3 runs 15 residues. V was pared by 0 bases and J by 1 base, with 10 bases between. The CDR3 loop reads CASSLDGILNYGYTF. The DNA of the CDR3 is TGCGCCAGCAGCTTGGACGGGATTCTTAACTATGGCTACACCTTC.

V gene TRBV10-3 combines with J gene TRBJ1-3; TRBD1 matches at 8 bases. Unmatched junction bases numbered 12, after V lost 11 bases and J lost 0 bases. CDR1 is ENHRY and CDR2 is SYGVKD in the germline V gene. The CDR3 has 16 amino acids. The CDR3 DNA reads as TGTGCCTCCAACGGACAGGGAGGGATCTCTGGAAACACCATATATTTT. Translated, it gives CASNGQGGISGNTIYF.

The J gene is TRBJ2-7, the V gene TRBV6-6; 10 nucleotides align to TRBD2. This CDR3 has 15 amino acids. Germline V gene sequence: CDR1 MNHNY, CDR2 SVGAGI (reference sequence). V shed 6 bases, J shed 1 base, and the junction held 6 bases outside the gene matches. CDR3 residues: CASSPPLAGSYEQYF. The CDR3 DNA follows: TGTGCCAGCAGCCCCCCACTAGCGGGATCCTACGAGCAGTACTTC.

The CDR3 sequence is CASSEANPNTEAFF. The CDR3 region has the DNA TGTGCCAGCAGTGAAGCTAACCCTAACACTGAAGCTTTCTTT. The chain recombines TRBV2 with TRBJ1-1; no definite D call. This CDR3 contains 14 residues. Germline loops: CDR1 SNHLY, CDR2 FYNNEI. The V and J ends lost 0 bases and 2 bases respectively, with 7 bases between them.

The V call is TRBV2, the J call TRBJ2-5, with TRBD2 identical over 12 bases. The CDR3 runs to 16 residues. Germline V gene data show CDR1 as SNHLY and CDR2 as FYNNEI. J gave up 5 bases and V 6 bases, and 10 bases lay outside the gene matches. CDR3 in DNA: TGTGCCAGCAGCAAGACTAGCGGGAGCCCCGGGGAGACCCAGTACTTC. Translating gives CASSKTSGSPGETQYF.

The chain combines TRBV19 with TRBJ2-2; no clear D. This CDR3 comprises 15 residues. Germline CDR1 LNHDA, CDR2 SQIVND (reference sequence). The V end lost 4 bases, the J end lost 0 bases, and 9 bases lay between the germline ends. The DNA for the CDR3 is TGTGCCAGTAGTACCACGGCACCGAACACCGGGGAGCTGTTTTTT. Protein product: CASSTTAPNTGELFF.

The gene calls are TRBV5-1 and TRBJ2-3, with 15 bases fitting TRBD2. The CDR3 spans 17 residues. Trimming cost V 4 bases and J 4 bases; bases outside gene matches: 7. Germline-derived CDR1 and CDR2 are SGHRS and YFSETQ. The DNA of the CDR3 is TGCGCCAGCAGCACAAGGACTAGCGGGAGGGCTGCAGATACGCAGTATTTT. Amino acids: CASSTRTSGRAADTQYF.

Concerning this clone: The sample carries other DNA sequences with the same CDR3. The chain links TRBV20-1 to TRBJ1-1; no definite D call. V was pared by 4 bases and J by 1 base, with 4 bases between. CDR3 size: 11 residues. CDR1 is DFQATT and CDR2 is SNEGSKA in the germline V gene (reference sequence). The DNA of the CDR3 is TGCAGTGCTATCAGGAACACTGAAGCTTTCTTT. It specifies CSAIRNTEAFF.